This entry describes one T cell receptor (beta chain). Its specificity is unknown. PCR was performed using 60 Vbeta and 13 Jbeta primers. The repertoire was sequenced with immunoSEQ multiplex PCR; TCRdb's copy has only in-frame clones and lacks some. The repertoire holds 85,000 to 100,000 clones, with 64% as singletons. This entry comes from a study of cytomegalovirus exposure and HLA in healthy donors. Study results and caveats: Common viral pathogens (according to a later analysis) appeared linked to several of the most significant clusters.

The V and J ends lost 0 bases and 7 bases respectively, with 7 bases between them. The CDR3 has 13 residues. CDR1 is LNHNV and CDR2 is YYDKDF in the germline V gene (reference sequence). The TCR comes from a man between 60 and 70 years old in good health and CMV-seronegative. Input material: PBMCs. This sequence joins TRBV15 and TRBJ2-1, with D possibly matching TRBD2 (6 bases). For the CDR3, the DNA is TGTGCCACCAGCAGAGACGGGAGTAATGAGCAGTTCTTC. Protein sequence: CATSRDGSNEQFF.